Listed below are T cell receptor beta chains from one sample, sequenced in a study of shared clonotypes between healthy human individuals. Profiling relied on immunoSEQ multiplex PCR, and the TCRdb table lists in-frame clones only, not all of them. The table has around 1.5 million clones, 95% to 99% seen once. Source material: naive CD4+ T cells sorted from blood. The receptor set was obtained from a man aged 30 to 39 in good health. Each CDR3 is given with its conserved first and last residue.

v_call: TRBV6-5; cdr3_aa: CASAPPGPYEQYF
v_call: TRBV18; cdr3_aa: CASSPSQGTQPQHF
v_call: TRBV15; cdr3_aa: CATSRDLTGLQETQYF
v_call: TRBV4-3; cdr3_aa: CASSQERYGGETQYF
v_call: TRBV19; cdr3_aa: CASSTSISSYNEQFF
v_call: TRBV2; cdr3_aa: CASKGRPLAGTDTQYF
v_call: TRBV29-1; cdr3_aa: CSGRQGQNTGELFF
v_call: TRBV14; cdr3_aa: CASSQALYEQYF
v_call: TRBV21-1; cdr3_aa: CASSPRDREDEQYF
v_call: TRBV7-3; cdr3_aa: CASSSGAKAEAFF
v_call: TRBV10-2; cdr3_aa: CASSEGWETQYF
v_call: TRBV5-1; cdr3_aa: CASSLTGLADEQYF
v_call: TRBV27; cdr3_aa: CASRPIRGSYEQYF
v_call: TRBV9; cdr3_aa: CASSSGRFPTEAFF
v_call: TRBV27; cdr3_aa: CASSLAMQGDTQYF
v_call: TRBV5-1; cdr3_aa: CASSFWGLTDPGYGYTF
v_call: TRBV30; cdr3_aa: CAWSVLDGNTIYF
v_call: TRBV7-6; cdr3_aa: CASSSPAGGSYNEQFF
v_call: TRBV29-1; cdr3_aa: CSATDGRYQETQYF
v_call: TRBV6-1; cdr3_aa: CASCDLAGRNEQFF
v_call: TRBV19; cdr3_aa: CASSLLGSGSDEQFF
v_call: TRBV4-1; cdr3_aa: CASSQGRTGVQETQYF
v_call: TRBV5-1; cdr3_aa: CASSHGDRPVETQYF
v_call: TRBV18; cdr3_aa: CASSTRAYEQYF
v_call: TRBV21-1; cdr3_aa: CASISGGVNTEAFF
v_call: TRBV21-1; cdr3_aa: CASSKVAAEADNEQFF
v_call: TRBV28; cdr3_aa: CASSSGGTNAMVLFF
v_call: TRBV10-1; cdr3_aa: CASSESLGMNTEAFF
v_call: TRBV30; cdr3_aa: CAWSSTTPRTEAFF